This T cell receptor beta chain stems from a study of blood T cell repertoires in COVID-19. The Seattle site enrolled patients during active infection and followed them longitudinally. V gave up 3 bases and J gave up 2 bases, with 7 bases separating them. This CDR3 is 13 amino acids long. The V gene's germline CDR1 is SNHLY and CDR2 FYNNEI. The protocol was immunoSEQ multiplex PCR, while the TCRdb copy is restricted to in-frame clones and leaves out a portion. Of more than 60,000 clones detected, about 84% appear once; the ten largest clones hold 13%. The sequenced sample was peripheral blood. The sequence derives from a man over 45 with COVID-19, enrolled during active disease. The gene calls are TRBV2 and TRBJ1-2; D call uncertain. The CDR3 bases are TGTGCCAGCAGTGATGCCAGGAACTATGGCTACACCTTC. Protein: CASSDARNYGYTF.